This entry lists 25 T cell receptor beta chains sequenced from one sample in a study of control samples from healthy donors and cancer patients. Here immunoSEQ multiplex PCR was the method, and the copy in TCRdb shows in-frame clones only, minus some. The data contain about 51,000 clones, approximately 80% of them singletons. Sequencing input: blood. Receptors originate from a man in his 70s in good health.

This clone has a single count. The chain recombines TRBV28 with TRBJ2-1; possible D gene TRBD2, 5 bases. From germline, CDR1 is MDHEN and CDR2 SYDVKM. The CDR3 contains 14 residues. V lost 7 bases and J lost 11, with 21 bases in between. The CDR3 loop reads CASTLRAARIKQFF. CDR3 nucleotide sequence: TGTGCCAGCACCCTGCGGGCTGCCCGAATTAAGCAGTTCTTC.

This rearrangement joins TRBV5-8 to TRBJ2-3; D is undetermined. Looked up from germline, CDR1 is SGHTS and CDR2 is YDEGEE. The CDR3 is made up of 14 amino acids. The V end was cut by 6 bases, the J end by 3 bases, with 14 bases between. For the CDR3, the DNA is TGTGCCAGCAAATACGAAGCGCAGACAGATACGCAGTATTTT. As protein: CASKYEAQTDTQYF.

V and J are TRBV4-2 and TRBJ2-3; tentative D call: TRBD2 (5 bases). The ends were cut back, 2 bases at V and 9 bases at J, with 15 bases in the middle. The germline V gene has CDR1 LGHNA and CDR2 YNFKEQ. CDR3 length: 14 residues. The CDR3 DNA reads TGTGCCAGCAGCCAACTATACCGGACTGTCACGCAGTATTTT. This translates into CASSQLYRTVTQYF.

The rearrangement links TRBV18 to TRBJ1-1, with no clear D. Trimming took off 0 bases at V and 10 bases at J, with 9 bases between the two ends. This CDR3 has 12 residues. CDR1 and CDR2 (germline): KGHSH, LQKENI. The CDR3 loop reads CASSPPEDAAFF. CDR3 DNA: TGTGCCAGCTCACCACCCGAGGATGCAGCTTTCTTT.

This rearrangement joins TRBV7-3 to TRBJ2-1, with no clear D. The CDR3 is made up of 13 amino acids. Germline CDR1 is SGHTA and CDR2 is FQGTGA. Trimming took 1 base from V and 15 from J, leaving 16 bases between them. The CDR3 DNA reads TGTGCCAGCAGCTTAAGTTCAGCCCCTAGGCTGTTCTTC. Protein: CASSLSSAPRLFF.

The chain carries TRBV7-2 and TRBJ2-7; D unclear. Per germline, CDR1 SGHTA and CDR2 FQGNSA. This CDR3 is built from 14 residues. Trimming left V 4 bases short and J 3 bases short, with 13 bases between. Here the CDR3 DNA reads TGTGCCAGCAGCTCCCAAGTCGGATTCTACGAGCAGTACTTC. This translates into CASSSQVGFYEQYF.

The CDR3 DNA reads as TGCGCCAGCAGTGAACGGACTGTCGGGAACATTCAGTACTTC. It is translated as CASSERTVGNIQYF. The chain combines TRBV10-2 with TRBJ2-4, with D maybe TRBD2 (5 bases). Trimming cost V 3 bases and J 7 bases, with 13 bases left between them. This CDR3 spans 14 amino acids. Germline CDR1 reads WSHSY; CDR2 reads SAAADI.

The chain recombines TRBV18 with TRBJ1-2; 7 nucleotides line up with TRBD1. Germline CDR1 is KGHSH and CDR2 is LQKENI. This CDR3 region has 16 residues. Losses at the gene ends were 3 bases for V and 5 bases for J; bases not matched to a gene: 12. In DNA, the CDR3 is TGTGCCAGCTCACCTCTGGAGGGGGCGAATGCTTATGGCTACACCTTC. Its protein product is CASSPLEGANAYGYTF.

This chain uses TRBV28 with TRBJ2-1, with D possibly matching TRBD1 (6 bases). Germline-derived CDR1 and CDR2 are MDHEN and SYDVKM. CDR3 size: 16 residues. Trimming pared 5 bases from V and 0 bases from J, leaving 14 bases between. The CDR3 protein is CASSALDSSSYNEQFF. In DNA form, the CDR3 reads TGTGCCAGCAGTGCCTTGGACAGTTCCTCCTACAATGAGCAGTTCTTC.

The chain employs TRBV2 and TRBJ1-1; no clear D. The CDR3 totals 13 residues. Trimming removed 7 bases at V and 1 base at J, with 10 bases between. Germline values: CDR1 SNHLY, CDR2 FYNNEI. The CDR3: CASIVDKNTEAFF. The DNA of the CDR3 is TGTGCCAGCATTGTTGACAAGAACACTGAAGCTTTCTTT.

This clone was recorded once. This sequence joins TRBV19 and TRBJ2-1; 10 bases map to TRBD2. The CDR3 covers 17 residues. The germline V gene has CDR1 LNHDA and CDR2 SQIVND (reference sequence). J lost 6 bases, V lost 7 bases, and 15 bases had no gene match. This CDR3 reads CASNSGLAGESGNEQFF. The CDR3 nucleotides read TGTGCCAGTAACTCGGGGCTAGCGGGAGAATCGGGCAATGAGCAGTTCTTC.

The gene calls are TRBV30 and TRBJ1-5; D is ambiguous. CDR1 is GTSNPN, CDR2 SVGIG, per germline (reference sequence). The CDR3 has 13 amino acids. The ends were cut back, 0 bases at V and 5 bases at J, with 8 bases in the middle. CDR3 nucleotide sequence: TGTGCCTGGAGTGTAGGGATGGATCAGCCCCAGCATTTT. Its translation: CAWSVGMDQPQHF.

This sequence joins TRBV3-1 (or the pseudogene TRBV3-2) and TRBJ1-2; D unresolved. CDR3 length equals 11 residues. The germline V and J ends were trimmed by 3 bases and 8 bases, with 7 bases remaining between them. The germline gives CDR1 LGHDT, CDR2 YNNKEL (reference sequence). The CDR3 coding sequence is TGTGCCAGCAGCCATATACAGGGCTACACCTTC. This sequence encodes CASSHIQGYTF.

This sequence joins TRBV5-6 and TRBJ2-7; possible D gene TRBD2, 6 bases. The V gene's germline CDR1 is SGHDT and CDR2 YYEEEE. The CDR3 contains 14 residues. V was trimmed by 1 base and J by 7 bases, leaving 15 bases between them. The CDR3 nucleotides are TGTGCCAGCAGCTTGTATGGGGGGTGGGAAGAGCAGTACTTC. Its translation: CASSLYGGWEEQYF. The full variable domain, rest sourced from reference TRBV5-6 and TRBJ2-7, is DAGVTQSPTHLIKTRGQQVTLRCSPKSGHDTVSWYQQALGQGPQFIFQYYEEEERQRGNFPDRFSGHQFPNYSSELNVNALLLGDSALYLCASSLYGGWEEQYFGPGTRLTVT.

The J gene is TRBJ2-7, the V gene TRBV7-2; D call uncertain. Germline-derived CDR1 and CDR2 are SGHTA and FQGNSA. V gave up 1 base and J gave up 3 bases, with 7 bases separating them. This CDR3 has 13 residues. The CDR3 spells CASSLGWGYEQYF. The CDR3 DNA sequence: TGTGCCAGCAGCTTAGGTTGGGGCTACGAGCAGTACTTC.

The chain has TRBV7-3 and TRBJ2-1; D remains unclear. Per germline, CDR1 SGHTA and CDR2 FQGTGA. V shed 5 bases and J shed 0 bases, with 8 bases lying between them. CDR3 length equals 14 residues. The CDR3 nucleotides read TGTGCCAGCAGCCCCACCAGCTCCTACAATGAGCAGTTCTTC. Translation: CASSPTSSYNEQFF.

The chain joins TRBV19 to TRBJ2-3; D unclear. The V and J ends lost 3 bases and 1 base respectively, with 8 bases between them. CDR1 is LNHDA, CDR2 SQIVND, per germline (reference sequence). This CDR3 comprises 14 residues. CDR3 amino acids: CASSISLGTDTQYF. DNA for the CDR3: TGTGCCAGTAGTATCTCTCTAGGCACAGATACGCAGTATTTT.

The V call is TRBV5-1, the J call TRBJ1-1, with a tentative D call TRBD1 (6 bases). Germline CDR1 is SGHRS and CDR2 is YFSETQ. V was trimmed by 0 bases and J by 0 bases, leaving 12 bases between them. This CDR3 comprises 16 residues. CDR3 residues: CASSLVGGRMNTEAFF. The CDR3 nucleotides read TGCGCCAGCAGCTTGGTAGGGGGGAGAATGAACACTGAAGCTTTCTTT.

J is TRBJ1-4 and V is TRBV14; TRBD1 agrees at 7 bases. V trimming: 2 bases; J trimming: 7 bases; junction bases outside the gene matches: 4. The CDR3 spans 14 residues. CDR1 and CDR2 (germline): SGHDN, FVKESK. CDR3 region: CASSQLGGGEKLFF. The CDR3 DNA sequence: TGTGCCAGCAGCCAATTAGGGGGCGGTGAAAAACTGTTTTTT.

The rearrangement uses TRBV7-9 and TRBJ1-2; perhaps TRBD1 as D (5 bases). From germline, CDR1 is SEHNR and CDR2 FQNEAQ (reference sequence). CDR3 length: 17 amino acids. The germline V and J ends were trimmed by 5 bases and 4 bases, with 23 bases remaining between them. CDR3: CASSHTGTLLATYGYTF. The CDR3 DNA is TGTGCCAGCAGCCACACCGGGACCCTCTTGGCCACCTATGGCTACACCTTC.

The V call is TRBV4-1, the J call TRBJ2-3; TRBD2 might be the D (6 bases). V was clipped by 4 bases and J by 2 bases, with 10 bases between them. This CDR3 comprises 14 residues. Germline CDR1 MGHRA, CDR2 YSYEKL. The CDR3 region has the DNA TGCGCCAGCAGCCTAGCGGAGAACACAGATACGCAGTATTTT. It encodes CASSLAENTDTQYF.

The rearrangement uses TRBV5-6 and TRBJ2-3, with TRBD1 matching over 7 bases. This CDR3 region has 16 residues. V shed 3 bases and J 3 bases; nucleotides not matched to a gene: 10. Germline values: CDR1 SGHDT, CDR2 YYEEEE. The CDR3 DNA is TGTGCCAGCAGCTCTTCAGGGACAGCCAGTACAGATACGCAGTATTTT. This encodes CASSSSGTASTDTQYF.

The CDR3 DNA reads as TGCGCCAGCAGTTCCGGGACGTTGGGCACCGGGGAGCTGTTTTTT. This sequence encodes CASSSGTLGTGELFF. The genes are TRBV5-1 and TRBJ2-2, with D perhaps given as TRBD1 or TRBD2 (5 bases each). V was clipped by 5 bases and J by 4 bases, with 15 bases between them. The CDR3 spans 15 residues. Looked up from germline, CDR1 is SGHRS and CDR2 is YFSETQ.

The J gene is TRBJ2-1, the V gene TRBV28; the match to TRBD1 covers 8 bases. Germline CDR1 MDHEN, CDR2 SYDVKM. The CDR3 is 13 amino acids. Trimming cost V 6 bases and J 6 bases; bases outside gene matches: 4. The CDR3 protein is CASSSDRANEQFF. The CDR3 nucleotides read TGTGCCAGCAGCTCGGACAGGGCCAATGAGCAGTTCTTC.

The chain uses TRBV7-9 and TRBJ2-1, with D tentatively TRBD1 or TRBD2 (5 bases each). From germline, CDR1 is SEHNR and CDR2 FQNEAQ (reference sequence). V was shortened by 1 base and J by 6 bases, with 7 bases between the two germline ends. The CDR3 totals 13 residues. CDR3 in DNA: TGTGCCAGCAGCTTAGTTGGGGGCAATGAGCAGTTCTTC. This codes for CASSLVGGNEQFF.